A selection of T cell receptor beta chains follows, all from one sample in a study of OX40 agonist ivuxolimab in advanced cancers. TCRdb keeps only in-frame clones here, not all; method: immunoSEQ multiplex PCR. The table lists tens of thousands of clones, around 90% of them singletons. The sample consisted of CD4+ or CD8+ T cells sorted from blood, taken in a trial of the OX40 agonist ivuxolimab. The receptors come from an adult with an advanced solid tumor such as melanoma, head and neck, liver or kidney cancer. The CDR3 runs from the conserved cysteine through the conserved F or W. The D gene is left open where the match is weak. Only part of the rows carry a size: once, few, many, or a class if the clone is expanded.

J: TRBJ1-1
D: TRBD1
size: -
V: TRBV2
length: 17
DNA: TGTGCCAGCAGACGCCGGGACAGGGGGTTCTTTGACACTGAAGCTTTCTTT
CDR3: CASRRRDRGFFDTEAFF

J: TRBJ2-1
D: TRBD2
size: -
V: TRBV9
length: 16
DNA: TGTGCCAGCAGCGTGGGGATTAGCGGGATCTACAATGAGCAGTTCTTC
CDR3: CASSVGISGIYNEQFF

J: TRBJ1-3
D: -
size: -
V: TRBV28
length: 14
DNA: TGTGCCAGCAGTTTCCGAGGATCTGGAAACACCATATATTTT
CDR3: CASSFRGSGNTIYF

J: TRBJ1-1
D: TRBD1
size: -
V: TRBV6-5
length: 14
DNA: TGTGCCAGCCGAACCAGGACAGGGCAAACTGAAGCTTTCTTT
CDR3: CASRTRTGQTEAFF

J: TRBJ2-3
D: -
size: -
V: TRBV14
length: 15
DNA: TGTGCCAGCAGCCAAGATGCAATCTACAGGGATACGCAGTATTTT
CDR3: CASSQDAIYRDTQYF

J: TRBJ1-1
D: -
size: -
V: TRBV4-1
length: 15
DNA: TGCGCCAGCAGACCCACTGGGGGCTCTGACACTGAAGCTTTCTTT
CDR3: CASRPTGGSDTEAFF

J: TRBJ2-5
D: -
size: -
V: TRBV28
length: 13
DNA: TGTGCCAGCAGTTTGGATAGAGAAGAGACCCAGTACTTC
CDR3: CASSLDREETQYF

J: TRBJ2-1
D: TRBD2
size: -
V: TRBV28
length: 12
DNA: TGTGCCAGCAGTTTGGGGGGGGATGAGCAGTTCTTC
CDR3: CASSLGGDEQFF

J: TRBJ1-2
D: -
size: -
V: TRBV21-1
length: 15
DNA: TGTGCCAGCAGAAATTCCGGGACAGGGCTGTATGGCTACACCTTC
CDR3: CASRNSGTGLYGYTF

J: TRBJ2-2
D: TRBD2
size: once
V: TRBV28
length: 17
DNA: TGTGCCAGCAGTTTCCCGACGGGACTAGCGAGCACCGGGGAGCTGTTTTTT
CDR3: CASSFPTGLASTGELFF

J: TRBJ2-7
D: TRBD2
size: -
V: TRBV27
length: 16
DNA: TGTGCCAGCAGTTTGGTATTGGCTAGCGGATCCTACGAGCAGTACTTC
CDR3: CASSLVLASGSYEQYF

J: TRBJ1-4
D: -
size: once
V: TRBV27
length: 16
DNA: TGTGCCAGCAGTTTTCGGACAGATGGTTTTAATGAAAAACTGTTTTTT
CDR3: CASSFRTDGFNEKLFF

J: TRBJ2-1
D: -
size: -
V: TRBV19
length: 14
DNA: TGTGCCAGTAGTATCCCTCTCTGGGGGGATGAGCAGTTCTTC
CDR3: CASSIPLWGDEQFF

J: TRBJ2-2
D: -
size: -
V: TRBV9
length: 17
DNA: TGTGCCAGCAGCGTATCCGCAAAGTTCGCGAACACCGGGGAGCTGTTTTTT
CDR3: CASSVSAKFANTGELFF

J: TRBJ2-7
D: -
size: -
V: TRBV9
length: 16
DNA: TGTGCCAGCAGCCACAAGGGGGGGACGGCAACCTACGAGCAGTACTTC
CDR3: CASSHKGGTATYEQYF

J: TRBJ1-6
D: -
size: -
V: TRBV2
length: 12
DNA: TGTGCCGGCAGGGAATATAATTCACCCCTCCACTTT
CDR3: CAGREYNSPLHF

J: TRBJ2-4
D: -
size: once
V: TRBV5-1
length: 18
DNA: TGCGCCAGCAGCTCCTTCCCCCGGGACGGAGGCCGCCGAAACATTCAGTACTTC
CDR3: CASSSFPRDGGRRNIQYF

J: TRBJ2-1
D: TRBD2
size: -
V: TRBV28
length: 16
DNA: TGTGCCAGCAGGAGACTAGCGGGAGGGCCGTACAATGAGCAGTTCTTC
CDR3: CASRRLAGGPYNEQFF

J: TRBJ2-3
D: -
size: -
V: TRBV12-2
length: 10
DNA: TGTGCAAGAACAAAGGATACGCAGTATTTT
CDR3: CARTKDTQYF

J: TRBJ2-3
D: TRBD1
size: -
V: TRBV9
length: 16
DNA: TGTGCCAGCAGCCCACCGACAGGGCCTAGCACAGATACGCAGTATTTT
CDR3: CASSPPTGPSTDTQYF

J: TRBJ1-1
D: -
size: -
V: TRBV10-2
length: 13
DNA: TGCGCCAGCACCGGGACACCGAACACTGAAGCTTTCTTT
CDR3: CASTGTPNTEAFF

J: TRBJ2-7
D: -
size: once
V: TRBV11-2
length: 13
DNA: TGTGCCAGCAGCTTAGGGAGGGACTACGAGCAGTACTTC
CDR3: CASSLGRDYEQYF

J: TRBJ1-1
D: -
size: -
V: TRBV28
length: 15
DNA: TGTGCCAGCAGTCCAGGGGCAGGGGAGGGGACTGAAGCTTTCTTT
CDR3: CASSPGAGEGTEAFF

J: TRBJ2-3
D: TRBD1
size: once
V: TRBV10-3
length: 15
DNA: TGTGCCATCAGTGACCCTGGACAGGGGGCAGATACGCAGTATTTT
CDR3: CAISDPGQGADTQYF

J: TRBJ2-1
D: -
size: once
V: TRBV5-1
length: 13
DNA: TGCGCCAGCATCGCGACGGATTACAATGAGCAGTTCTTC
CDR3: CASIATDYNEQFF

J: TRBJ2-5
D: -
size: -
V: TRBV11-2
length: 15
DNA: TGTGCCAGCAGTTCCGTCCCGTACAGTCAAGAGACCCAGTACTTC
CDR3: CASSSVPYSQETQYF

J: TRBJ2-1
D: -
size: -
V: TRBV7-9
length: 15
DNA: TGTGCCACTAAAAGGGATAGCGTAACGTACAATGAGCAGTTCTTC
CDR3: CATKRDSVTYNEQFF

J: TRBJ2-1
D: TRBD2
size: once
V: TRBV7-2
length: 15
DNA: TGTGCCAGCAGCCGAGGACTAGCGGGGTACAATGAGCAGTTCTTC
CDR3: CASSRGLAGYNEQFF

J: TRBJ2-1
D: TRBD1
size: -
V: TRBV6-5
length: 14
DNA: TGTGCCAGTACCCCAGGGGGCGCCCACAATGAGCAGTTCTTC
CDR3: CASTPGGAHNEQFF